This T cell receptor (beta chain) was documented in a study of identical twins. Notes on the study in general: Invariant MAIT and iNKT cells are populations that could partly confound zero-insertion analyses.

TCRdb re-called the 5' RACE reads with MiXCR, one entry per CDR3 protein. Among a few hundred thousand distinct CDR3 sequences listed, roughly an eighth were seen once. Points on this clonotype: Its antigen is not known.

Trimming removed 7 bases from V and 2 bases from J, with 11 bases in between. Germline CDR1 is LGHDT and CDR2 is YNNKEL (reference sequence). The CDR3 covers 14 residues. The same sample was also studied in work on yellow fever vaccine responses in identical twins.

The clonotype originates from a woman aged 18-29 years in good health. Sequences were obtained from CD8+ T cells sorted from blood. The chain employs TRBV3-1 and TRBJ2-2; TRBD2 is a possible D gene (5 bases). The CDR3 spells CASNPAENTGELFF. The CDR3 bases are TGTGCCAGCAATCCAGCGGAAAACACCGGGGAGCTGTTTTTT.